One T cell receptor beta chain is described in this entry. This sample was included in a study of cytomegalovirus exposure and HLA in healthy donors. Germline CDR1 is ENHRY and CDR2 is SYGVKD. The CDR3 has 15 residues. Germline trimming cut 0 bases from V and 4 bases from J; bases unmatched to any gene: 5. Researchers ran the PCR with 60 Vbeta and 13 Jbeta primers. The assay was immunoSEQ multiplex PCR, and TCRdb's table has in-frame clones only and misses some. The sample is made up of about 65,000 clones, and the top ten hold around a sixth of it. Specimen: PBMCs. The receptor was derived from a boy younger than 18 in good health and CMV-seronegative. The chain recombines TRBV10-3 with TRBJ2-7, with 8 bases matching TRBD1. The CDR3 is CAISESGNRGYEQYF. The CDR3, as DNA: TGTGCCATCAGTGAGTCGGGGAACAGGGGGTACGAGCAGTACTTC.